This T cell receptor (beta chain) was sequenced during a study of T cell responses to AZD1222 COVID-19 vaccine. Clones were sequenced by immunoSEQ multiplex PCR, and TCRdb holds only the in-frame ones, with some missing. Of around 78,000 clones detected, 85% to 90% appear once; the ten largest clones hold more than 1.2%. CDR3 length: 16 residues. CDR1 and CDR2 from the germline V gene are MGHRA and YSYEKL. Trimming cost V 1 base and J 1 base, with 11 bases left between them. Worth noting for this clone: Its antigen remains unknown.

Notes on the study in general: Donors in the cohort were predominantly white British and more often female, and clonal diversity was possibly underestimated. Nearly half of spike-specific TCRs reportedly target unmutated variant regions.

The sequence derives from an adult who received the AZD1222 COVID-19 vaccine. The rearrangement uses TRBV4-1 and TRBJ2-1; tentatively, D is TRBD1 (7 bases). The source material was peripheral blood, sampled 28 days after the second AZD1222 dose. The CDR3 DNA is TGCGCCAGCAGCCAAGCTCAGGGGGGTTCCTACAATGAGCAGTTCTTC. It yields the protein CASSQAQGGSYNEQFF.